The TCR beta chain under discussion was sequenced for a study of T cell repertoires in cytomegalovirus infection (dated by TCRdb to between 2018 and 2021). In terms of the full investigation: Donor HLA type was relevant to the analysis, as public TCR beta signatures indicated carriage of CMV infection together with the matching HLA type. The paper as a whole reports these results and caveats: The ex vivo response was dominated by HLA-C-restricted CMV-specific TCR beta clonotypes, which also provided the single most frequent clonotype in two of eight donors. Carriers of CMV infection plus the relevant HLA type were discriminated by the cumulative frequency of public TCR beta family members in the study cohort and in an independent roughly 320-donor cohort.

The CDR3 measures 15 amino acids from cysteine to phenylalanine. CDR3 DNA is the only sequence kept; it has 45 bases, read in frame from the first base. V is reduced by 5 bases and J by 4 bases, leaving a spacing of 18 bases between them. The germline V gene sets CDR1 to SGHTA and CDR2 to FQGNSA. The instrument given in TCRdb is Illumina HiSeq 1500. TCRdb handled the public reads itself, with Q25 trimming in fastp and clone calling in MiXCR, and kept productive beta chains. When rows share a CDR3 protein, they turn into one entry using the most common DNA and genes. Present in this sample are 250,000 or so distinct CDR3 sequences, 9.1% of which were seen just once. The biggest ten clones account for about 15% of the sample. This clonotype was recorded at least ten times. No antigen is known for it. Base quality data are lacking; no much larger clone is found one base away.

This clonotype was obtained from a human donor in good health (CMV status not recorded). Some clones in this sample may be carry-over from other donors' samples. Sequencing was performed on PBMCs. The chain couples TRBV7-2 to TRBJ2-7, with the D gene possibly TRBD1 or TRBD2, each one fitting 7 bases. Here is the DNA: TGTGCCAGCAGCAGGGGGCCTAGCGGAGATTACGAGCAGTACTTC. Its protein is CASSRGPSGDYEQYF.